This T cell receptor (beta chain) is from a study of OX40 agonist ivuxolimab in advanced cancers. Study-wide context: Age averaged 60 years (range roughly 23 to 79), and 80% to 90% were male.

Assay used: immunoSEQ multiplex PCR; TCRdb lists only in-frame clones, some missing. Of about 100,000 clones listed, roughly 95% were seen once; the top ten hold 2% to 2.5%. CDR1 and CDR2 from the germline V gene are MNHEY and SMNVEV (reference sequence). With 5 bases removed from V and 4 bases from J, the gap between germline ends came to 11 bases. This CDR3 comprises 13 residues. Patients with autoimmune history or systemic immunosuppression were excluded. The material was CD4+ or CD8+ T cells sorted from blood, obtained in a trial of the OX40 agonist ivuxolimab. The source of this sequence is an adult with an advanced solid tumor such as melanoma, head and neck, liver or kidney cancer. V and J are TRBV27 and TRBJ1-2; D perhaps matches TRBD1 (6 bases). The CDR3 loop is CASSNTGTYGYTF. CDR3 coding DNA: TGTGCCAGCAGTAACACAGGGACCTATGGCTACACCTTC.